This T cell receptor beta chain stems from a study of graft-versus-host responses after intestinal transplantation. Study-wide background: Recipients underwent multivisceral, liver-intestinal, or isolated intestinal transplants. The study gave all recipients anti-thymocyte globulin induction, then tacrolimus and steroids for approximately three years.

V lost 2 bases and J 3 bases, leaving 11 bases between the germline ends. Germline V lookup: CDR1 MNHEY, CDR2 SVGAGI. This CDR3 region has 15 residues. Only one count was recorded for this clone. Its cognate antigen is unknown. Produced via immunoSEQ multiplex PCR; TCRdb's table is partial and in-frame only. The table has some 87,000 clones, 80% to 95% seen once. Findings and caveats of the study: Early post-transplant falls in HvG clones accompanied the peak levels of circulating GvH clones. GvH clones were found in recipient marrow; some appeared first in ileum or blood.

The sequenced sample was unstimulated CD4+ T cells sorted from spleen or lymph node cells, obtained before intestinal transplant. This TCR was sampled from a human donor who received an intestinal transplant. The rearrangement joins TRBV6-5 to TRBJ1-3; possibly TRBD1 for D (6 bases). The CDR3 DNA reads TGTGCCAGCAGTTACGGAAGGGGGATTGGAAACACCATATATTTT. Translating it yields CASSYGRGIGNTIYF.